These 27 T cell receptor beta chains were all obtained from the same sample, sequenced in a study of Graves' ophthalmopathy and Graves' hyperthyroidism. Amplification from RNA transcripts yielded the TCR beta CDR3 regions. First-round RT-PCR used HTBI primers; second-round multiplex PCR followed. Each CDR3 protein is one row after TCRdb ran MiXCR on the multiplex PCR reads. The table includes about 590,000 distinct CDR3 sequences, under 40% detected once. Sequencing was done on a sample of peripheral blood or thyroid tissue (not recorded which). The receptor set was obtained from an adult man with Graves' hyperthyroidism.

The V call is TRBV6-5, the J call TRBJ2-7; D remains unclear. V was cut by 2 bases and J by 3 bases, with 8 bases left in between. CDR1 and CDR2 from the germline V gene are MNHEY and SVGAGI. The length of the CDR3 is 13 residues. CDR3 nucleotide sequence: TGTGCCAGCAGTTACCCCCAAGGCTACGAGCAGTACTTC. Protein product: CASSYPQGYEQYF.

The sample holds many counts of this clonotype. The gene calls are TRBV10-2 and TRBJ1-2; D perhaps matches TRBD1 (6 bases). Looked up from germline, CDR1 is WSHSY and CDR2 is SAAADI. V was pared by 4 bases and J by 4 bases, with 10 bases between. This CDR3 is 13 amino acids long. The CDR3 DNA sequence: TGCGCCAGCAGTGTAAGACAGGCCTATGGCTACACCTTC. As protein: CASSVRQAYGYTF.

This chain links TRBV10-3 with TRBJ1-5, with D hard to call. CDR1 is ENHRY, CDR2 SYGVKD, per germline. The CDR3 totals 13 residues. V lost 3 bases, J lost 5 bases, and 8 bases lay in between. Written as DNA, the CDR3 is TGTGCCATCAGTGATTTGGGGTATCAGCCCCAGCATTTT. It is translated as CAISDLGYQPQHF.

The rearrangement uses TRBV13 and TRBJ2-6; D not resolved. V lost 6 bases, J lost 15 bases, and 24 bases lay in between. The CDR3 is 15 residues long. Germline lookup yields CDR1 PRHDT and CDR2 FYEKMQ (reference sequence). CDR3 nucleotide sequence: TGTGCCAGCAGTGAAGCGCTAACAACGCGGTTCGGCCTGACTTTC. Translated: CASSEALTTRFGLTF.

This clonotype showed up many times. The DNA for the CDR3 is TGTGCCAGCAGCGTCGGCATTAACACTGAAGCTTTCTTT. It translates to CASSVGINTEAFF. The genes are TRBV9 and TRBJ1-1; D is undetermined. Germline V gene lookup returns CDR1 SGDLS and CDR2 YYNGEE. This CDR3 is built from 13 residues. V dropped 2 bases and J dropped 2 bases, with 7 bases sitting between them. The variable domain in full, with the rest retrieved from reference TRBV9 and TRBJ1-1, is DSGVTQTPKHLITATGQRVTLRCSPRSGDLSVYWYQQSLDQGLQFLIQYYNGEERAKGNILERFSAQQFPDLHSELNLSSLELGDSALYFCASSVGINTEAFFGQGTRLTVV.

This clonotype was detected many times. The V call is TRBV7-2, the J call TRBJ1-2; the D is unclear. Trimming left V 3 bases short and J 8 bases short, with 10 bases between. CDR1 and CDR2 (germline): SGHTA, FQGNSA. The CDR3 extends over 12 amino acids. CDR3: CASSFGGGGYTF. CDR3 bases: TGTGCCAGCAGCTTCGGAGGCGGAGGCTACACCTTC.

Notes on this clonotype: Possible read error: a much larger clone is one base away. This CDR3 is missing its conserved last phenylalanine or tryptophan, likely due to a read error. The chain carries TRBV24-1 and TRBJ1-2; 11 bases agree with TRBD1. The CDR3 is 15 residues long. CDR1 KGHDR and CDR2 SFDVKD come from the germline V gene. V gave up 3 bases and J gave up 4 bases; unmatched junction bases: 3. The CDR3 loop reads CATSDNGQGAYGYTL. Here the CDR3 DNA reads TGTGCCACCAGTGATAACGGACAGGGGGCCTATGGCTACACCCTC.

This clonotype was picked up a small number of times. The chain employs TRBV2 and TRBJ1-1, with 8 positions matching TRBD1. Germline V CDR1 and CDR2: SNHLY, FYNNEI. The trim removed 5 bases at V and 8 bases at J, leaving 19 bases unmatched. The CDR3 length is 17 residues. CDR3 bases: TGTGCCAGCAGTTACTCGACCGGGTGGCAGGGGGCAACGGAAGCTTTCTTT. This codes for CASSYSTGWQGATEAFF.

On this clonotype itself: Compared with germline, one end of the junction differs, possibly owing to a read error. V gene TRBV10-3 combines with J gene TRBJ1-2; a weak D match, TRBD1 (5 bases). Per the germline V gene, CDR1 is ENHRY and CDR2 is SYGVKD. The CDR3 consists of 15 residues. CDR3 DNA sequence: TGTGCCAGCAGTTCCGTCGGGACCACGACGGGGGACTACACCTTC. Protein sequence: CASSSVGTTTGDYTF.

This clonotype was observed many times. This chain links TRBV29-1 with TRBJ2-2; 9 nucleotides match TRBD2. The V gene end was trimmed by 7 bases and the J gene end by 1 base; junction bases not matched to a gene: 4. Germline V CDR1 and CDR2: SQVTM, ANQGSEA. The CDR3 loop spans 14 amino acids. CDR3 protein: CSGSSGVNTGELFF. CDR3 nucleotides: TGCAGCGGTTCTAGCGGGGTGAACACCGGGGAGCTGTTTTTT.

This clonotype turned up a few times. This sequence joins TRBV20-1 and TRBJ2-5; D possibly corresponds to TRBD2 (6 bases). This CDR3 is built from 14 residues. Trimming stripped 1 base from V and 5 bases from J, with 14 bases between. The germline V gene encodes CDR1 DFQATT and CDR2 SNEGSKA (reference sequence). The CDR3 region is CSARGGGWEETQYF. In DNA, the CDR3 is TGCAGTGCTAGAGGAGGAGGGTGGGAGGAGACCCAGTACTTC.

The chain couples TRBV10-3 to TRBJ1-1; D call uncertain. The germline gives CDR1 ENHRY, CDR2 SYGVKD. This CDR3 comprises 14 residues. The V end was cut by 1 base, the J end by 6 bases, with 12 bases between. The CDR3 DNA follows: TGTGCCATCAGTGAGTTCGGGATGAGCTCTGAAGCTTTCTTT. This codes for CAISEFGMSSEAFF.

This clonotype was detected ten times or more. J is TRBJ2-2 and V is TRBV20-1; 7 nucleotides agree with TRBD2. The length of the CDR3 is 15 residues. V shed 4 bases and J 2 bases; nucleotides not matched to a gene: 7. Germline CDR1 DFQATT, CDR2 SNEGSKA (reference sequence). The CDR3 region has the DNA TGCAGTGCTAACCCGCGGGGGTCTAACACCGGGGAGCTGTTTTTT. As protein: CSANPRGSNTGELFF.

The chain joins TRBV15 to TRBJ1-5; no clear D. Germline V lookup: CDR1 LNHNV, CDR2 YYDKDF (reference sequence). V was clipped by 0 bases and J by 2 bases, with 5 bases between them. This CDR3 region has 14 residues. The CDR3 nucleotides read TGTGCCACCAGCAGAGAGGTGGGCAATCAGCCCCAGCATTTT. This gives the protein CATSREVGNQPQHF.

The sample holds many counts of this clonotype. The chain employs TRBV2 and TRBJ1-1, with D hard to call. V lost 2 bases and J lost 11, with 9 bases in between. From germline, CDR1 is SNHLY and CDR2 FYNNEI. The CDR3 extends over 11 amino acids. This CDR3 reads CASSERVEAFF. CDR3 bases: TGTGCCAGCAGTGAAAGGGTAGAGGCTTTCTTT.

This chain links TRBV24-1 with TRBJ2-7, with 7 positions matching TRBD2. The CDR3 sequence is 14 residues long. Germline V gene data show CDR1 as KGHDR and CDR2 as SFDVKD. V trimming: 6 bases; J trimming: 2 bases; junction bases outside the gene matches: 6. CDR3 residues: CATSMAGDTYEQYF. The CDR3 DNA reads TGTGCCACCAGTATGGCGGGAGATACCTACGAGCAGTACTTC.

There are many counts of this clonotype. The V and J genes are TRBV20-1 and TRBJ1-6, with 7 bases lining up with TRBD1. The V and J ends lost 6 bases and 3 bases, in that order; junction bases with no gene match: 8. Germline loops: CDR1 DFQATT, CDR2 SNEGSKA (reference sequence). CDR3 length: 15 residues. CDR3 sequence: CSAIGRDSYNSPLHF. In nucleotides, the CDR3 is TGCAGTGCCATCGGCCGGGACAGCTATAATTCACCCCTCCACTTT.

Details on this clonotype: Possible read error: a much larger clone is one base away. The chain recombines TRBV7-9 with TRBJ2-5; the D call may be TRBD1 or TRBD2 (5 bases each). From germline, CDR1 is SEHNR and CDR2 FQNEAQ (reference sequence). CDR3 length equals 13 residues. CDR3 DNA sequence: TGTGCCAGCAGCGGGGACCCGTGGGAGACCCAGTGCTTC. Residues: CASSGDPWETQCF.

The V call is TRBV20-1, the J call TRBJ2-1; D might be TRBD1 (5 bases). This CDR3 region has 12 residues. V was cut by 5 bases and J by 3 bases, with 8 bases left in between. CDR1 DFQATT and CDR2 SNEGSKA come from the germline V gene (reference sequence). DNA of the CDR3: TGCAGTGCTTTCCAGGGCTACAATGAGCAGTTCTTC. Protein product: CSAFQGYNEQFF.

The chain couples TRBV7-2 to TRBJ2-5; D is ambiguous. Germline loops: CDR1 SGHTA, CDR2 FQGNSA. The V end lost 7 bases, the J end lost 2 bases, and 11 bases lay between the germline ends. The CDR3 spans 13 residues. The CDR3 sequence is CASNKNGQETQYF. The CDR3 DNA is TGTGCCAGCAACAAGAACGGACAAGAGACCCAGTACTTC.

In its sample, this clonotype was seen once. J is TRBJ2-7 and V is TRBV7-9, with TRBD2 matching 8 bases. V gave up 5 bases and J gave up 4 bases; unmatched junction bases: 10. CDR1 and CDR2 from the germline V gene are SEHNR and FQNEAQ (reference sequence). The CDR3 totals 15 residues. CDR3 coding DNA: TGTGCCAGCAGCGTTGAAGGCTCGGGAGGGTACGAGCAGTACTTC. Residues: CASSVEGSGGYEQYF.

The V and J genes are TRBV7-9 and TRBJ2-7; 9 bases agree with TRBD1. The assigned J gene may be wrong: the sequence end matches TRBJ2-1 better. Germline CDR1 is SEHNR and CDR2 is FQNEAQ (reference sequence). CDR3 length equals 13 residues. The CDR3 DNA reads as TGTGCCAGCAGCGCGCGGACAGGGGATGAGCAGTTCTTC. Translated, it gives CASSARTGDEQFF.

In regard to this clonotype: One end of the junction is discordant with germline, which a read error may explain. The V call is TRBV12-3 or TRBV12-4, the J call TRBJ1-3; D ambiguous. This CDR3 spans 12 amino acids. The chain's CDR3 is CASSRWGNAIYF. CDR3 coding DNA: TGTGCCAGCAGCCGATGGGGAAACGCCATATATTTT.

The rearrangement links TRBV2 to TRBJ1-5; no clear D gene. The germline CDR1 and CDR2 sequences are SNHLY and FYNNEI. The CDR3 loop spans 13 amino acids. The V and J ends lost 3 bases and 8 bases respectively, with 11 bases between them. The DNA for the CDR3 is TGTGCCAGCAGTGATGTCGGAGGGAAGCCCCAGCATTTT. Protein sequence: CASSDVGGKPQHF.

Comment on this clonotype: The conserved closing phenylalanine or tryptophan is absent in this CDR3, likely reflecting a read error. The DNA is omitted, as the CDR3 cannot be located on it reliably, and the CDR3 follows TCRdb's listing. The CDR3 reads CSVWDRGNT. V gene TRBV29-1 combines with J gene TRBJ1-3; the DNA was not compared with TRBD1, the D call given in the table. CDR1 and CDR2 from the germline V gene are SQVTM and ANQGSEA. The CDR3 is 9 amino acids long, termini counted.

This clonotype was detected many times. The chain couples TRBV13 to TRBJ2-7; D might be TRBD1 (5 bases). Germline-derived CDR1 and CDR2 are PRHDT and FYEKMQ (reference sequence). This CDR3 has 15 amino acids. With 5 bases removed from V and 4 bases from J, the gap between germline ends came to 18 bases. CDR3 in DNA: TGTGCCAGCAGCCCCGACAGACTTCGAACATACGAGCAGTACTTC. Translation gives CASSPDRLRTYEQYF.

This clonotype was detected many times. V is TRBV4-1 and J is TRBJ1-1; D gene unclear. V was shortened by 5 bases and J by 1 base, with 14 bases between the two germline ends. Germline V gene data show CDR1 as MGHRA and CDR2 as YSYEKL. This CDR3 is 15 amino acids long. The DNA for the CDR3 is TGCGCCAGCAGCTCTCCGACCCTCCGGAACACTGAAGCTTTCTTT. Translating it yields CASSSPTLRNTEAFF.